Sequencing of this T cell receptor (beta chain) was carried out in a study of control samples from healthy donors and cancer patients. The CDR3 has 15 amino acids. Repertoires were generated with immunoSEQ multiplex PCR, while TCRdb's copy carries only in-frame clones and drops some. The sample includes 80,000 to 85,000 clones, about 88% seen only once; the top ten take 4.5% to 6%. The clonotype comes from a woman between 50 and 59 years old in good health. V usage is TRBV21-1 and J usage is TRBJ1-5; TRBD1 was called by the table and not checked on the DNA. TRBV21-1 is marked as a pseudogene. The specimen was blood. CDR3 nucleotides: TGTGCCAGCAGCCAGGGACAGGGTATGAATCAGCCCCAGCATTTT. Protein: CASSQGQGMNQPQHF.